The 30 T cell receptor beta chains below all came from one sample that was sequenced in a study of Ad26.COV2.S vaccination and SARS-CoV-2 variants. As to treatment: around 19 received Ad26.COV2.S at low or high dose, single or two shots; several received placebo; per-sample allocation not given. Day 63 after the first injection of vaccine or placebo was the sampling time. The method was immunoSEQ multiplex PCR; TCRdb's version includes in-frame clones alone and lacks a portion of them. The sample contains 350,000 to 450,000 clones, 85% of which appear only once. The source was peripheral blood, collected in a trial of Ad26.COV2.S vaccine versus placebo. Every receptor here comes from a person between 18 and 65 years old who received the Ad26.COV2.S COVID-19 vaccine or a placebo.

The CDR3 nucleotides read TGTGCCAAAAGGACTAGCGGCACAGATACGCAGTATTTT. It codes for CAKRTSGTDTQYF. The chain carries TRBV2 and TRBJ2-3, with 9 bases fitting TRBD2. CDR3 length: 13 residues. With 10 bases clipped from V and 1 base from J, the junction kept 3 bases outside the gene matches. CDR1 is SNHLY, CDR2 FYNNEI, per germline.

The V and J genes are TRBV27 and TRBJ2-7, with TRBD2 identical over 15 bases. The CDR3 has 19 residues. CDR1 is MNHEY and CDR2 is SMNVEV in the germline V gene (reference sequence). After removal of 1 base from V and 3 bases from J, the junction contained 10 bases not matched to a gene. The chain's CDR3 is CASSLLQRTSGRGDYEQYF. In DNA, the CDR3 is TGTGCCAGCAGTTTATTGCAGAGGACTAGCGGGAGGGGGGACTACGAGCAGTACTTC.

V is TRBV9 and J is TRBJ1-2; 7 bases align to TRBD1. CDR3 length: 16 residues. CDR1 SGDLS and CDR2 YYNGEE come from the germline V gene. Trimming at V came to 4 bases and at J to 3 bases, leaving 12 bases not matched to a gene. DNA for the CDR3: TGTGCCAGCAGCATAGAATCGGACAGGCTCTACTATGGCTACACCTTC. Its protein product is CASSIESDRLYYGYTF.

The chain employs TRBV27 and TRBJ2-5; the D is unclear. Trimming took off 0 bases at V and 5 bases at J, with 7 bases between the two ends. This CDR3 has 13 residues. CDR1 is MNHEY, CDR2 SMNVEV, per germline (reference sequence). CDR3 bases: TGTGCCAGCAGTTTATCCCGTATCGAGACCCAGTACTTC. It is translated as CASSLSRIETQYF.

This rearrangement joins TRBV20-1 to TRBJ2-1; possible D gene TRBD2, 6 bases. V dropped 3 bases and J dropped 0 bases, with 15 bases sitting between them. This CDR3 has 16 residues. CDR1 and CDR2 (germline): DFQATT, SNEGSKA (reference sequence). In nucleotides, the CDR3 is TGCAGTGCTAGTTCAAGCGGAGGGAGCTCCTACAATGAGCAGTTCTTC. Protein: CSASSSGGSSYNEQFF.

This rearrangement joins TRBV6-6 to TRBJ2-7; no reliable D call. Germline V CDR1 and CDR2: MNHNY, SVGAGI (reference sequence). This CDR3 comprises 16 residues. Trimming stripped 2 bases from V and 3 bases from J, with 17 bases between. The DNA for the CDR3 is TGTGCCAGCAGTTACAACCCTCTCCACGGTATCTACGAGCAGTACTTC. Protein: CASSYNPLHGIYEQYF.

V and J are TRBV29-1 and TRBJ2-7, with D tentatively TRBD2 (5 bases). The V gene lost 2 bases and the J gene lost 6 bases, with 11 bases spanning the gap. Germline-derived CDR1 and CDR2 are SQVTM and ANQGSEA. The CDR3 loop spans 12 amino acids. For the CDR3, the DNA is TGCAGCGTTGAAAGAGGGATCCGCGAGCAGTACTTC. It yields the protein CSVERGIREQYF.

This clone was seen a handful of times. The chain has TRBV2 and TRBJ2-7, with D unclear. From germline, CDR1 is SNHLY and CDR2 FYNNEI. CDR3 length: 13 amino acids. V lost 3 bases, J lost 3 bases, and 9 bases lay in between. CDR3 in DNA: TGTGCCAGCAGTGAGCAACAGAACTACGAGCAGTACTTC. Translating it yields CASSEQQNYEQYF.

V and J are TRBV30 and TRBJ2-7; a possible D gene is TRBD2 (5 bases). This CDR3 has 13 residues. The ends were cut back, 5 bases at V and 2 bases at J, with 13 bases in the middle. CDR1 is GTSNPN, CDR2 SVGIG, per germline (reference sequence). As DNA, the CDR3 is TGTGCCTGGGCTCCTCGGGAAACCTACGAGCAGTACTTC. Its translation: CAWAPRETYEQYF.

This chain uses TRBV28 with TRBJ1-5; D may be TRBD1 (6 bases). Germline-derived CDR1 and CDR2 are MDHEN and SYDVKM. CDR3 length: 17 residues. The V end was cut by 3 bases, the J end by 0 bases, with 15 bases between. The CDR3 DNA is TGTGCCAGCAGTTTGGTCAGGGGTGGAAATAGCAATCAGCCCCAGCATTTT. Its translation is CASSLVRGGNSNQPQHF.

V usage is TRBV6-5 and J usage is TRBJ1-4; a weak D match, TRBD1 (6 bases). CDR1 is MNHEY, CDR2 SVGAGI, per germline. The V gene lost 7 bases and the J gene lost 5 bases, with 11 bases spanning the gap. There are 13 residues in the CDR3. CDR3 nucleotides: TGTGCCAGCACGCTACAGGGAAATGAAAAACTGTTTTTT. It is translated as CASTLQGNEKLFF.

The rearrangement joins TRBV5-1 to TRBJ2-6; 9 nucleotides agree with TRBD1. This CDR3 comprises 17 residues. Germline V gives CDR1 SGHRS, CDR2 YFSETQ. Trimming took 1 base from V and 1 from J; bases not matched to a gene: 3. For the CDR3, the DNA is TGCGCCAGCAGCTTGAGACAGGGGGAGTCTGGGGCCAACGTCCTGACTTTC. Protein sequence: CASSLRQGESGANVLTF. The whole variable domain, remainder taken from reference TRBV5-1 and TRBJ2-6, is KAGVTQTPRYLIKTRGQQVTLSCSPISGHRSVSWYQQTPGQGLQFLFEYFSETQRNKGNFPGRFSGRQFSNSRSEMNVSTLELGDSALYLCASSLRQGESGANVLTFGAGSRLTVL.

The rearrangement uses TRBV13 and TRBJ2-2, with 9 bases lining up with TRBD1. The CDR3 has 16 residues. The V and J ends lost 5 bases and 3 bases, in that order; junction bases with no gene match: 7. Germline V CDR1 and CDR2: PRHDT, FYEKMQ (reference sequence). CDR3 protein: CASSTTGGAYTGELFF. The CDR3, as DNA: TGTGCCAGCAGCACAACAGGGGGCGCCTACACCGGGGAGCTGTTTTTT.

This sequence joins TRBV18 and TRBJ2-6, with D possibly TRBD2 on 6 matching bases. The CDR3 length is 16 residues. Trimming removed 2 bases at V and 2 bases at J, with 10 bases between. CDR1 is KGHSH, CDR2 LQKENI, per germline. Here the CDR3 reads CASSPFGGAGANVLTF. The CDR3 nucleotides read TGTGCCAGCTCACCATTCGGAGGGGCTGGGGCCAACGTCCTGACTTTC.

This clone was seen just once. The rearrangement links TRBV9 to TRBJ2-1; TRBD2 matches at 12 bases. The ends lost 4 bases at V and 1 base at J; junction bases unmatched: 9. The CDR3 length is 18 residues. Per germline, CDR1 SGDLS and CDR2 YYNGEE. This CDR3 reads CASSPRLAGVKSYNEQFF. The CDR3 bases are TGTGCCAGCAGCCCCCGACTAGCGGGGGTTAAATCCTACAATGAGCAGTTCTTC.

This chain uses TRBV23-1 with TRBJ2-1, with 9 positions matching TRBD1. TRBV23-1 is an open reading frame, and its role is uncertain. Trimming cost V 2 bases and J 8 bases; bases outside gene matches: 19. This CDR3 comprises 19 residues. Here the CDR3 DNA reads TGCGCCAGCAGTCAACCCAAGATAAACCGGGACAGGGCTACAGATGAGCAGTTCTTC. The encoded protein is CASSQPKINRDRATDEQFF.

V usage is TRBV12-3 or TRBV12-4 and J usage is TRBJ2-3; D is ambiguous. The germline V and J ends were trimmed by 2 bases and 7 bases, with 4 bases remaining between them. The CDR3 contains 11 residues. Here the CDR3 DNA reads TGTGCCAGCAGTTTAACGAATACGCAGTATTTT. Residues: CASSLTNTQYF.

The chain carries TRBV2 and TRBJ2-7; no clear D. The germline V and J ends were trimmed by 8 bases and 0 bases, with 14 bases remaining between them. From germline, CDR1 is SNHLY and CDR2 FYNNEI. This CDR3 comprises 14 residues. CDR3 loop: CASVTDRASYEQYF. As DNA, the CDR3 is TGTGCCAGCGTAACCGACCGGGCCTCCTACGAGCAGTACTTC.

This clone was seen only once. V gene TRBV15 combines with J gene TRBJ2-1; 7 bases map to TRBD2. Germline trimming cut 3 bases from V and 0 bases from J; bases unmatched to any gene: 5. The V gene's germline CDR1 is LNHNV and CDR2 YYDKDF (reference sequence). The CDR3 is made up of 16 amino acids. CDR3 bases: TGTGCCACCAGCAGCGTAGCGGGCCTCTCCTACAATGAGCAGTTCTTC. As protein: CATSSVAGLSYNEQFF.

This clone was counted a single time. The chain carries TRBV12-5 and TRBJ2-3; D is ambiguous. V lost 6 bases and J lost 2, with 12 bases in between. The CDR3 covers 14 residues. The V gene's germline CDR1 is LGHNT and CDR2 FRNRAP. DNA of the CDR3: TGTGCTAGTGGGTGGGGTATGGCCACAGATACGCAGTATTTT. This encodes CASGWGMATDTQYF.

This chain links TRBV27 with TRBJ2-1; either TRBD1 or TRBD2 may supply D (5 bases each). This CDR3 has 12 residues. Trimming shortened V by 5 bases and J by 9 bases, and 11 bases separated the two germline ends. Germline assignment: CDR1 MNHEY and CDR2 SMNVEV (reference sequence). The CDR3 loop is CASSPDSGEQFF. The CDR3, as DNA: TGTGCCAGCAGTCCAGACAGCGGTGAGCAGTTCTTC.

In nucleotides, the CDR3 is TGCGCCAGCAGCCAAGACGGACTAGCCGCCTACGAGCAGTACTTC. Amino acids: CASSQDGLAAYEQYF. The chain combines TRBV4-3 with TRBJ2-7; 8 bases align to TRBD2. Germline CDR1 and CDR2: LGHNA and YSLEER. The J segment lost 2 bases and the V segment lost 0 bases, leaving 3 bases of the junction unmatched. The CDR3 is 15 residues long.

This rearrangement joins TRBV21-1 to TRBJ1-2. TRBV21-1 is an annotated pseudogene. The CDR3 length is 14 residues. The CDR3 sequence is CASRVRWANYGYTF. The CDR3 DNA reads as TGTGCCAGCAGGGTAAGGTGGGCTAACTATGGCTACACCTTC.

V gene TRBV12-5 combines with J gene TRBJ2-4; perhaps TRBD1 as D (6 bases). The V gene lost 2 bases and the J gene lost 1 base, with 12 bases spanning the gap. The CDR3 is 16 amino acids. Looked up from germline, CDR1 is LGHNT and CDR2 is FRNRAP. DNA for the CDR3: TGTGCTAGTGGTTTGCCCGATACAGGGGCCAAAAACATTCAGTACTTC. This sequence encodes CASGLPDTGAKNIQYF.

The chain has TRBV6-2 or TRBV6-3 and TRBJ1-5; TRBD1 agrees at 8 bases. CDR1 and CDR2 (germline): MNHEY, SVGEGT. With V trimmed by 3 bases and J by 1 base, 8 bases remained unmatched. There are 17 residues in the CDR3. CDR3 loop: CASSYEIGQGSNQPQHF. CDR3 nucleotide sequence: TGTGCCAGCAGTTATGAAATAGGACAGGGCAGCAATCAGCCCCAGCATTTT.

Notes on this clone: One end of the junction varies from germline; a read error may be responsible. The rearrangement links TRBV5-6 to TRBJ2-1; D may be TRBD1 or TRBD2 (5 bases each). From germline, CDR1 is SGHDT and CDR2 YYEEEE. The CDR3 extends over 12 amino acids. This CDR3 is CASSTGTPKLLF. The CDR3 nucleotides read TGTGCCAGCAGCACCGGGACCCCGAAGCTACTCTTC.

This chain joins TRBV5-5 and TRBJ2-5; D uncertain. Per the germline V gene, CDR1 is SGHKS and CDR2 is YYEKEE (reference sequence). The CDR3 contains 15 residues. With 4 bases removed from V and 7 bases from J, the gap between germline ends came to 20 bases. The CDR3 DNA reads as TGTGCCAGCAGCCTGATAAGGGTGCAAGAAGGGACCCAGTACTTC. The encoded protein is CASSLIRVQEGTQYF.

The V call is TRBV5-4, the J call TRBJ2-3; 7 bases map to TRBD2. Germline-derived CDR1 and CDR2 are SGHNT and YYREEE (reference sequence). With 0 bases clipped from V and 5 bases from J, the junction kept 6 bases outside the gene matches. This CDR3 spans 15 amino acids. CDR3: CASSLAWGGRDTQYF. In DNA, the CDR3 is TGTGCCAGCAGCTTGGCCTGGGGGGGACGAGATACGCAGTATTTT.

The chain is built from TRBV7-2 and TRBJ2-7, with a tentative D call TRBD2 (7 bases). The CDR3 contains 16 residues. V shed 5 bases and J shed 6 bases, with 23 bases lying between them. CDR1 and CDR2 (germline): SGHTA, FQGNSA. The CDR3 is CASSPPRGGDLSEQYF. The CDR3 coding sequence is TGTGCCAGCAGCCCACCAAGAGGGGGGGATCTCTCCGAGCAGTACTTC.

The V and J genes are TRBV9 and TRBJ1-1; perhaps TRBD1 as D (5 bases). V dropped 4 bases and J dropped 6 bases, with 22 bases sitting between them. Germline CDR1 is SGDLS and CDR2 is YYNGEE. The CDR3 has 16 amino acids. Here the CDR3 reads CASSPDVGTVKAEAFF. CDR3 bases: TGTGCCAGCAGCCCCGACGTCGGGACCGTCAAGGCTGAAGCTTTCTTT.